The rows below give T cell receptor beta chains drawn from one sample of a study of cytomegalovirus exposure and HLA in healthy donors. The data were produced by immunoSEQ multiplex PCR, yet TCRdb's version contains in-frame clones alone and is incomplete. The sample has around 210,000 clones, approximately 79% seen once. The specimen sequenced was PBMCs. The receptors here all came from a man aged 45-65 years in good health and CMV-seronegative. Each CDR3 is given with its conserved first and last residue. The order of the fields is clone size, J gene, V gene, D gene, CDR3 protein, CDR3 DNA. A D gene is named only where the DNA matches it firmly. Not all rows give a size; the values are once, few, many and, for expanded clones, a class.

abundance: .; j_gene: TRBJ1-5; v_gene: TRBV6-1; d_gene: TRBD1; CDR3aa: CASSWDRGSNQPQHF; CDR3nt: TGTGCCAGCAGCTGGGACAGGGGAAGCAATCAGCCCCAGCATTTT
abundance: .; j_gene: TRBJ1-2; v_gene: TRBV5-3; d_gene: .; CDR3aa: CARSLEGAANYGYTF; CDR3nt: TGTGCCAGAAGCTTGGAAGGGGCCGCTAACTATGGCTACACCTTC
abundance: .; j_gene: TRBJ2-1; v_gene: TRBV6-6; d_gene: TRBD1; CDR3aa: CASSYLDRQQFF; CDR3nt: TGTGCCAGCAGTTACTTGGACAGGCAGCAGTTCTTC
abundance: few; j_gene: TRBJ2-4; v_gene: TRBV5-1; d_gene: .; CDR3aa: CASSLDESLAKNIQYF; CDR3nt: TGCGCCAGCAGCTTGGATGAATCACTAGCCAAAAACATTCAGTACTTC
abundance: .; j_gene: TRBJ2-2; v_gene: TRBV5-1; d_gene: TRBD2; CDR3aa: CASSLGLAGTGELFF; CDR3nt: TGCGCCAGCAGCTTGGGGCTAGCGGGGACCGGGGAGCTGTTTTTT
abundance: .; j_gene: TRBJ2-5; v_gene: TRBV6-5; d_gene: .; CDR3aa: CASSYSGRLQETQYF; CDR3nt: TGTGCCAGCAGTTACTCTGGCCGTCTCCAAGAGACCCAGTACTTC
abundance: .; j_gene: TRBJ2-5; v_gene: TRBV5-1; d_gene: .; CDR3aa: CASSLVVGETQYF; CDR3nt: TGCGCCAGCAGCTTGGTGGTCGGGGAGACCCAGTACTTC
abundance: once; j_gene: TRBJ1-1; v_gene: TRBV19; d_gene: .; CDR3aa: CASTQTVTNTEAFF; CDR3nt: TGTGCCAGTACCCAGACAGTAACGAACACTGAAGCTTTCTTT
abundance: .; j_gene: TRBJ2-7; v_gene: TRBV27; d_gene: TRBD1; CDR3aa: CASRRTGSNEQYF; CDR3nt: TGTGCCAGCAGGCGGACAGGGAGCAACGAGCAGTACTTC
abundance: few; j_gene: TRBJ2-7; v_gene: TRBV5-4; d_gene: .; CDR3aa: CASSLGNRVHEQYF; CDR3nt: TGTGCCAGCAGCTTAGGAAACAGGGTTCACGAGCAGTACTTC
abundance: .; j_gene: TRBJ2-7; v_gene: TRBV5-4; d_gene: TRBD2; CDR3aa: CASSLKREVAYEQYF; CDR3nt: TGTGCCAGCAGCTTAAAGCGGGAGGTGGCCTACGAGCAGTACTTC
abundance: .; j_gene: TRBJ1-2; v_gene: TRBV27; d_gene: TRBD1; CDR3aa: CASSGTGHGYTF; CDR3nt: TGTGCCAGCAGTGGGACAGGCCATGGCTACACCTTC
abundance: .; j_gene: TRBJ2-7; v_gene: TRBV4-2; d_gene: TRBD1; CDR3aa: CASSQTGTGIYEQYF; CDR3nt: TGTGCCAGCAGCCAGACCGGGACAGGGATCTACGAGCAGTACTTC
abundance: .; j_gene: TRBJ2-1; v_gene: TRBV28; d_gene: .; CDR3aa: CASSLGVPYNEQFF; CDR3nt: TGTGCCAGCAGTCTGGGAGTCCCTTACAATGAGCAGTTCTTC
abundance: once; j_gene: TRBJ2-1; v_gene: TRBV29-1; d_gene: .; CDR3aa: CSVDGRRNEQFF; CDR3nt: TGCAGCGTTGACGGGAGAAGGAATGAGCAGTTCTTC
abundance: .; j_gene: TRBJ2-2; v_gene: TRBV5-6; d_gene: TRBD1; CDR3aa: CASSGQGNTGELFF; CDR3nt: TGTGCCAGTTCCGGACAGGGGAACACCGGGGAGCTGTTTTTT
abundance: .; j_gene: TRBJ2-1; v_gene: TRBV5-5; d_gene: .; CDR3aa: CASSLYGEQFF; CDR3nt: TGTGCCAGCAGCTTGTACGGTGAGCAGTTCTTC
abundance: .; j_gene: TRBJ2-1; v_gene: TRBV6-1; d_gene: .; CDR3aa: CASSAVLPWEQFF; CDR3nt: TGTGCCAGCAGCGCCGTCCTACCTTGGGAGCAGTTCTTC
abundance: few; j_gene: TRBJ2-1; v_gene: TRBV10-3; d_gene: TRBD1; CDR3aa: CAISDGQGDEQFF; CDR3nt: TGTGCCATCAGTGACGGTCAGGGGGATGAGCAGTTCTTC
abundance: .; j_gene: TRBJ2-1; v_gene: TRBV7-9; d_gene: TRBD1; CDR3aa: CASSHRDSYNEQFF; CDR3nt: TGTGCCAGCAGCCACCGGGACAGCTACAATGAGCAGTTCTTC
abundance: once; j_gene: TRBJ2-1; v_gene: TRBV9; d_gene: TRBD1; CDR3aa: CASSVGGQGANEQFF; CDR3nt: TGTGCCAGCAGCGTAGGGGGACAGGGGGCAAATGAGCAGTTCTTC
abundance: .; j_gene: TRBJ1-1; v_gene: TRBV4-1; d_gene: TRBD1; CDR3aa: CASSQGDRVRTEAFF; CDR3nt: TGCGCCAGCAGCCAAGGGGACAGGGTTAGAACTGAAGCTTTCTTT
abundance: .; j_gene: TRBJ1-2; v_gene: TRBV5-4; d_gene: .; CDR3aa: CASRGANYGYTF; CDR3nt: TGTGCCAGCAGAGGAGCTAACTATGGCTACACCTTC
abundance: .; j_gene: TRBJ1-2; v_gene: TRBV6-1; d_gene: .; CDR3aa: CASSPITDSYGYTF; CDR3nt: TGTGCCAGCAGCCCTATTACCGACAGTTATGGCTACACCTTC
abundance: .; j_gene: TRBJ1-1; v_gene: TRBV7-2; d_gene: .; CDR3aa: CASSPQGDTEAFF; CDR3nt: TGTGCCAGCAGCCCTCAAGGAGACACTGAAGCTTTCTTT
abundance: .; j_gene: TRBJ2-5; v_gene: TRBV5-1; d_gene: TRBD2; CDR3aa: CASSLGSSGSLETQYF; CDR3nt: TGCGCCAGCAGCTTGGGTTCTAGCGGGAGTTTGGAGACCCAGTACTTC
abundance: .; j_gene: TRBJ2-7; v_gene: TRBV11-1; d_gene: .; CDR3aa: CASSWNSPYEQYF; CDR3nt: TGTGCCAGCAGCTGGAACAGTCCCTACGAGCAGTACTTC
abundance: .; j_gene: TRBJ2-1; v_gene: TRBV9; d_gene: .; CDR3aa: CASSEGVFPYNEQFF; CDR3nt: TGTGCCAGCAGCGAGGGGGTGTTTCCCTACAATGAGCAGTTCTTC
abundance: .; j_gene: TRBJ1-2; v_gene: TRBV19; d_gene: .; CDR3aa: CASSILGNYGYTF; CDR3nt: TGTGCCAGTAGTATACTAGGAAACTATGGCTACACCTTC
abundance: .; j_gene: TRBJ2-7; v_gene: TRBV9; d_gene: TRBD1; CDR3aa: CASSAGQPYEQYF; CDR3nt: TGTGCCAGCAGCGCGGGACAGCCCTACGAGCAGTACTTC
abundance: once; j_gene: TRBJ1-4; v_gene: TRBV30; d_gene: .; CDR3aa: CAWSTGWDEKLFF; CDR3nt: TGTGCCTGGAGCACAGGGTGGGACGAAAAACTGTTTTTT
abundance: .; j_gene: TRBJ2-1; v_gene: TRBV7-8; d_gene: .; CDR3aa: CASRPVTGNEQFF; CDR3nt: TGTGCCAGCAGACCAGTGACTGGCAATGAGCAGTTCTTC
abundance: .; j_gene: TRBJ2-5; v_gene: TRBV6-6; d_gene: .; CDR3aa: CASSYRETQYF; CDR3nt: TGTGCCAGCAGTTATCGGGAGACCCAGTACTTC
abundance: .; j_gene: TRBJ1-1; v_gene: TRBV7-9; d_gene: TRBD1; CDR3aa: CASSLEQGASTEAFF; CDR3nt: TGTGCCAGCAGCTTAGAACAGGGGGCCAGCACTGAAGCTTTCTTT
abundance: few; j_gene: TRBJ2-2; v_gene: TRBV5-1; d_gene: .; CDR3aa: CASTGEAGLTGELFF; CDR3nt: TGCGCCAGCACCGGGGAGGCAGGGCTCACCGGGGAGCTGTTTTTT
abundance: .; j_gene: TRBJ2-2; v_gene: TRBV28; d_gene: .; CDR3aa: CASSLGPGELFF; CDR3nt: TGTGCCAGCAGTTTGGGGCCCGGGGAGCTGTTTTTT
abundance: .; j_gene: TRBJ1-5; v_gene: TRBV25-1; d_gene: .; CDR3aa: CASSPRAGLDDQPQHF; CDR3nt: TGTGCCAGCAGTCCCCGGGCAGGGCTGGATGATCAGCCCCAGCATTTT
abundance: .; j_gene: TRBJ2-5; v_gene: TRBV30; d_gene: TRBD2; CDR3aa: CACALAGGGEQYF; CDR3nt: TGTGCCTGCGCCCTAGCGGGAGGCGGTGAGCAGTACTTC
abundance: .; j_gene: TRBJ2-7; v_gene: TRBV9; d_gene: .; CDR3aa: CASSVGHSLSSYEQYF; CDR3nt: TGTGCCAGCAGCGTTGGTCACAGCTTGAGCTCCTACGAGCAGTACTTC
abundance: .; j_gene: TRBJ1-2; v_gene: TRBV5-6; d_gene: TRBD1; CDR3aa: CASSTRDRAFYGYTF; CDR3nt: TGTGCCAGCAGCACCCGGGACAGGGCCTTCTATGGCTACACCTTC
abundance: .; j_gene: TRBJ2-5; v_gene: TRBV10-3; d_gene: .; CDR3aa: CAISVREQETQYF; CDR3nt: TGTGCCATCAGTGTTCGGGAGCAAGAGACCCAGTACTTC